The 32 T cell receptor beta chains below come from one sample, sequenced in a study of T cell responses to AZD1222 COVID-19 vaccine. Sequenced by immunoSEQ multiplex PCR; TCRdb stores in-frame clones only, minus some. The table includes 100,000 to 150,000 clones, just over 85% detected once. Sequenced here: peripheral blood, sampled on day 0 of AZD1222 vaccination. These receptors originate from an adult in good health.

The rearrangement links TRBV2 to TRBJ1-6; no definite D call. V lost 3 bases, J lost 7 bases, and 10 bases lay in between. The CDR3 consists of 14 residues. Germline V gene sequence: CDR1 SNHLY, CDR2 FYNNEI. The CDR3 nucleotides are TGTGCCAGCAGTGAGAGCAGAACCAATTCACCCCTCCACTTT. It encodes CASSESRTNSPLHF.

V is TRBV24-1 and J is TRBJ2-3, with D perhaps matching TRBD2 (6 bases). V lost 0 bases, J lost 3 bases, and 12 bases lay in between. There are 16 residues in the CDR3. The germline gives CDR1 KGHDR, CDR2 SFDVKD. The CDR3 DNA reads as TGTGCCACCAGTGATTTGATTTTCGGAGGGACAGATACGCAGTATTTT. Its protein product is CATSDLIFGGTDTQYF.

The V and J genes are TRBV5-5 and TRBJ1-4; TRBD1 is a possible D gene (6 bases). The germline V gene has CDR1 SGHKS and CDR2 YYEKEE (reference sequence). V shed 4 bases and J shed 6 bases, with 13 bases lying between them. This CDR3 contains 14 residues. CDR3 loop: CASSPQGRDEKLFF. In nucleotides, the CDR3 is TGTGCCAGCAGCCCGCAGGGGAGGGATGAAAAACTGTTTTTT. Combining the CDR3 with reference TRBV5-5 and TRBJ1-4 gives the whole variable domain DAGVTQSPTHLIKTRGQQVTLRCSPISGHKSVSWYQQVLGQGPQFIFQYYEKEERGRGNFPDRFSARQFPNYSSELNVNALLLGDSALYLCASSPQGRDEKLFFGSGTQLSVL.

The count of this clone is one. The chain joins TRBV7-9 to TRBJ2-5; tentatively, D is TRBD1 (6 bases). Per germline, CDR1 SEHNR and CDR2 FQNEAQ (reference sequence). The CDR3 sequence is 14 residues long. The ends were cut back, 3 bases at V and 1 base at J, with 9 bases in the middle. The DNA of the CDR3 is TGTGCCAGCAGCTTCCCGGACAGCCAAGAGACCCAGTACTTC. Translating gives CASSFPDSQETQYF.

The chain joins TRBV13 to TRBJ2-1; D remains ambiguous. V was shortened by 5 bases and J by 5 bases, with 10 bases between the two germline ends. The CDR3 length is 13 residues. The germline CDR1 and CDR2 sequences are PRHDT and FYEKMQ (reference sequence). The CDR3 nucleotides read TGTGCCAGCAGCAAACGGGCCCACAATGAGCAGTTCTTC. Translated: CASSKRAHNEQFF. Using reference TRBV13 and TRBJ2-1 for the parts outside the CDR3, the full variable domain is AAGVIQSPRHLIKEKRETATLKCYPIPRHDTVYWYQQGPGQDPQFLISFYEKMQSDKGSIPDRFSAQQFSDYHSELNMSSLELGDSALYFCASSKRAHNEQFFGPGTRLTVL.

V and J are TRBV9 and TRBJ2-3; 10 bases align to TRBD2. CDR3 length: 16 residues. The V and J ends lost 0 bases and 4 bases, in that order; junction bases with no gene match: 5. CDR1 is SGDLS, CDR2 YYNGEE, per germline. The CDR3 nucleotides are TGTGCCAGCAGCGTAGCTAACCTAGCGGGGGCAGATACGCAGTATTTT. Its protein product is CASSVANLAGADTQYF.

CDR3 loop: CASSWDSYYEQYF. CDR3 DNA: TGCGCCAGCAGCTGGGACAGTTACTACGAGCAGTACTTC. The V gene is TRBV5-1, the J gene TRBJ2-7, with TRBD1 identical over 7 bases. V dropped 3 bases and J dropped 3; count of bases not matched to a gene: 3. There are 13 residues in the CDR3. Germline-derived CDR1 and CDR2 are SGHRS and YFSETQ.

J is TRBJ2-7 and V is TRBV7-2; the match to TRBD2 covers 8 bases. The CDR3 consists of 16 residues. Germline CDR1 is SGHTA and CDR2 is FQGNSA. V lost 1 base, J lost 7 bases, and 12 bases stayed unmatched. CDR3 sequence: CASSLDVGRALWEQYF. The CDR3 nucleotides are TGTGCCAGCAGCTTAGATGTCGGGAGGGCCCTCTGGGAGCAGTACTTC.

The gene calls are TRBV19 and TRBJ2-3, with D perhaps matching TRBD1 (6 bases). The CDR3 totals 15 residues. Trimming cost V 4 bases and J 0 bases, with 11 bases left between them. Germline V CDR1 and CDR2: LNHDA, SQIVND (reference sequence). CDR3 protein: CASSKQGESTDTQYF. CDR3 in DNA: TGTGCCAGTAGTAAACAGGGAGAGAGCACAGATACGCAGTATTTT.

CDR3 sequence: CASSLGGTGYGYTF. The CDR3 coding sequence is TGTGCCAGCAGCTTAGGGGGAACGGGTTATGGCTACACCTTC. This chain uses TRBV7-9 with TRBJ1-2; no clear D gene. There are 14 residues in the CDR3. CDR1 and CDR2 (germline): SEHNR, FQNEAQ (reference sequence). Trimming removed 1 base at V and 5 bases at J, with 11 bases between.

V is TRBV30 and J is TRBJ1-6; D unresolved. Germline V lookup: CDR1 GTSNPN, CDR2 SVGIG (reference sequence). V lost 3 bases, J lost 7 bases, and 7 bases lay in between. The CDR3 runs 12 residues. CDR3 protein: CAWSLANSPLHF. CDR3 sequence (DNA): TGTGCCTGGAGCTTGGCCAATTCACCCCTCCACTTT.

This chain connects TRBV11-2 to TRBJ1-2; 7 bases line up with TRBD1. Germline CDR1 reads SGHAT; CDR2 reads FQNNGV. The CDR3 runs 14 residues. V lost 3 bases to trimming and J lost 5 bases; unmatched junction nucleotides: 6. The CDR3 spells CASSLGTVIYGYTF. CDR3 DNA: TGTGCCAGCAGCTTGGGGACAGTTATTTATGGCTACACCTTC.

This sequence joins TRBV14 and TRBJ1-2; D is perhaps TRBD1 (6 bases). From germline, CDR1 is SGHDN and CDR2 FVKESK. The CDR3 loop spans 13 amino acids. V shed 4 bases and J shed 3 bases, with 9 bases lying between them. The CDR3 DNA is TGTGCCAGCAGCCTACGGACAGACTATGGCTACACCTTC. Encoded protein: CASSLRTDYGYTF.

This clone was counted many times. This chain connects TRBV21-1 to TRBJ2-7; the D call of TRBD1 is as the table states it, not checked on the DNA. TRBV21-1 is flagged as a pseudogene. The CDR3 has 16 residues. CDR3 loop: CASSKRGQPEGDEQYF. DNA for the CDR3: TGTGCCAGCAGCAAAAGGGGACAGCCCGAGGGTGACGAGCAGTACTTC.

V usage is TRBV9 and J usage is TRBJ2-2, with a possible D match to TRBD1 (6 bases). The CDR3 has 19 residues. Trimming took off 3 bases at V and 0 bases at J, with 21 bases between the two ends. Germline CDR1 reads SGDLS; CDR2 reads YYNGEE. The CDR3 reads CASSAQGMRRGSNTGELFF. The CDR3 nucleotides are TGTGCCAGCAGCGCCCAGGGGATGCGACGAGGATCGAACACCGGGGAGCTGTTTTTT.

This chain joins TRBV4-1 and TRBJ2-2; TRBD2 aligns across 10 bases. Germline V CDR1 and CDR2: MGHRA, YSYEKL. Trimming cost V 1 base and J 2 bases; bases outside gene matches: 7. This CDR3 region has 18 residues. CDR3 in amino acids: CASSQALAGAINTGELFF. The CDR3 DNA reads as TGCGCCAGCAGCCAAGCGCTAGCGGGGGCCATAAACACCGGGGAGCTGTTTTTT.

This clone appeared once. CDR3 nucleotide sequence: TGCGCCAGCAGCTTGGATGGACAGGGCCGGGCAGCCGGGGAGCTGTTTTTT. This gives the protein CASSLDGQGRAAGELFF. The genes are TRBV5-1 and TRBJ2-2; 8 bases are a match to TRBD1. Trimming cost V 0 bases and J 6 bases; bases outside gene matches: 10. This CDR3 spans 17 amino acids. Germline CDR1 and CDR2: SGHRS and YFSETQ.

This chain connects TRBV28 to TRBJ1-6; no clear D gene. The germline V and J ends were trimmed by 9 bases and 7 bases, with 16 bases remaining between them. CDR1 and CDR2 (germline): MDHEN, SYDVKM. The CDR3 is made up of 14 amino acids. The chain's CDR3 is CASIKGPINSPLHF. The CDR3 DNA is TGTGCCAGTATTAAAGGCCCCATAAATTCACCCCTCCACTTT.

This clone appeared once. V usage is TRBV6-5 and J usage is TRBJ1-4; D unclear. Germline V gives CDR1 MNHEY, CDR2 SVGAGI. Trimming took off 11 bases at V and 7 bases at J, with 20 bases between the two ends. The CDR3 is 14 residues long. CDR3 protein: CASQHPPVGEKLFF. CDR3 sequence (DNA): TGTGCCTCGCAGCACCCGCCTGTAGGTGAAAAACTGTTTTTT.

This clone was found a few times. The J gene is TRBJ2-7, the V gene TRBV7-8, with 9 bases lining up with TRBD1. In germline, CDR1 is SGHVS, CDR2 FQNEAQ. Trimming at V came to 5 bases and at J to 5 bases, leaving 7 bases not matched to a gene. The CDR3 consists of 14 residues. The chain's CDR3 is CASSARDRANEQYF. The CDR3 nucleotides read TGTGCCAGCAGCGCCCGGGACAGGGCAAACGAGCAGTACTTC.

This clone occurred once. The chain uses TRBV9 and TRBJ2-7; tentatively, D is TRBD1 (5 bases). CDR1 and CDR2 (germline): SGDLS, YYNGEE. The CDR3 consists of 16 residues. V was trimmed by 3 bases and J by 0 bases, leaving 16 bases between them. CDR3 in DNA: TGTGCCAGCAGCGGGACAACAGTTCCCTTCTCCTACGAGCAGTACTTC. Its protein product is CASSGTTVPFSYEQYF.

The J gene is TRBJ2-3, the V gene TRBV5-1; D may correspond to TRBD1 or TRBD2 (5 bases each). The V end was cut by 4 bases, the J end by 5 bases, with 14 bases between. CDR3 size: 14 residues. Germline values: CDR1 SGHRS, CDR2 YFSETQ. The DNA of the CDR3 is TGCGCCAGCAGCGCCGAGGGTGGGGGAGATACGCAGTATTTT. It is translated as CASSAEGGGDTQYF.

The rearrangement uses TRBV25-1 and TRBJ2-7; the match to TRBD1 covers 8 bases. The CDR3 is 14 residues long. Germline CDR1 MGHDK, CDR2 SYGVNS. Unmatched junction bases numbered 3, after V lost 3 bases and J lost 2 bases. The CDR3, as DNA: TGTGCCAGCAGTGAGGGGACAGGTCCCTACGAGCAGTACTTC. Translating gives CASSEGTGPYEQYF.

The chain carries TRBV4-3 and TRBJ2-2, with 7 bases lining up with TRBD1. The V gene end was trimmed by 6 bases and the J gene end by 3 bases; junction bases not matched to a gene: 7. CDR1 and CDR2 from the germline V gene are LGHNA and YSLEER. The CDR3 consists of 15 residues. The CDR3 loop reads CASRPGTEDTGELFF. The CDR3 coding sequence is TGCGCCAGCAGGCCCGGGACAGAGGACACCGGGGAGCTGTTTTTT.

The chain uses TRBV5-4 and TRBJ1-1; D is ambiguous. Germline assignment: CDR1 SGHNT and CDR2 YYREEE (reference sequence). This CDR3 has 14 residues. Between the trimmed V and J ends, which lost 0 bases and 0 bases, there was a span of 6 bases. The CDR3 protein is CASSLVGMNTEAFF. CDR3 bases: TGTGCCAGCAGCTTGGTGGGGATGAACACTGAAGCTTTCTTT.

The CDR3 DNA sequence: TGTGCCAGCAGTTACCCCGGGACTTCTCAAGAGACCCAGTACTTC. It specifies CASSYPGTSQETQYF. The V and J genes are TRBV28 and TRBJ2-5, with a possible D match to TRBD2 (6 bases). Germline V lookup: CDR1 MDHEN, CDR2 SYDVKM. Trimming cost V 4 bases and J 2 bases, with 14 bases left between them. The CDR3 spans 15 residues. The whole variable domain, remainder taken from reference TRBV28 and TRBJ2-5, is DVKVTQSSRYLVKRTGEKVFLECVQDMDHENMFWYRQDPGLGLRLIYFSYDVKMKEKGDIPEGYSVSREKKERFSLILESASTNQTSMYLCASSYPGTSQETQYFGPGTRLLVL.

V gene TRBV4-3 combines with J gene TRBJ2-4, with a weak D call TRBD2 (5 bases). This CDR3 contains 16 residues. CDR1 is LGHNA, CDR2 YSLEER, per germline. Trimming left V 1 base short and J 0 bases short, with 10 bases between. The CDR3 coding sequence is TGCGCCAGCAGCCAAGCTTGGAGGCTAGCCAAAAACATTCAGTACTTC. Encoded protein: CASSQAWRLAKNIQYF.

The chain is built from TRBV5-5 and TRBJ2-5; D remains unclear. This CDR3 spans 13 amino acids. V was cut by 2 bases and J by 7 bases, with 12 bases left in between. Germline loops: CDR1 SGHKS, CDR2 YYEKEE (reference sequence). CDR3: CASSLSDDGTQYF. The CDR3 region has the DNA TGTGCCAGCAGCTTATCAGACGACGGGACCCAGTACTTC.

V is TRBV6-5 and J is TRBJ1-4; 10 bases are shared with TRBD1. CDR1 is MNHEY and CDR2 is SVGAGI in the germline V gene. J lost 7 bases, V lost 6 bases, and 5 bases had no gene match. The CDR3 covers 14 residues. The CDR3 is CASRTTGGTEKLFF. The DNA for the CDR3 is TGTGCCAGCAGGACGACAGGGGGCACTGAAAAACTGTTTTTT.

This clone was observed a few times. This rearrangement joins TRBV7-3 to TRBJ2-2; D is perhaps TRBD2 (6 bases). V was pared by 1 base and J by 6 bases, with 12 bases between. CDR1 is SGHTA, CDR2 FQGTGA, per germline. The CDR3 has 15 amino acids. In DNA form, the CDR3 reads TGTGCCAGCAGCTTAAGACTAGATTTCGCCGGGGAGCTGTTTTTT. This encodes CASSLRLDFAGELFF.

The J gene is TRBJ2-3, the V gene TRBV15; 9 bases are a match to TRBD1. Germline V lookup: CDR1 LNHNV, CDR2 YYDKDF (reference sequence). V was pared by 3 bases and J by 4 bases, with 17 bases of the junction left unmatched. This CDR3 has 19 amino acids. The CDR3 protein is CATSSVIISGTGLPDTQYF. CDR3 nucleotides: TGTGCCACCAGCAGCGTCATAATCTCCGGGACAGGGCTCCCAGATACGCAGTATTTT.

This chain links TRBV19 with TRBJ1-5; TRBD1 matches 7 bases. V lost 4 bases to trimming and J lost 2 bases; unmatched junction nucleotides: 5. From germline, CDR1 is LNHDA and CDR2 SQIVND (reference sequence). The CDR3 covers 15 residues. The CDR3 reads CASSKTGWGNQPQHF. As DNA, the CDR3 is TGTGCCAGTAGTAAGACAGGGTGGGGCAATCAGCCCCAGCATTTT.